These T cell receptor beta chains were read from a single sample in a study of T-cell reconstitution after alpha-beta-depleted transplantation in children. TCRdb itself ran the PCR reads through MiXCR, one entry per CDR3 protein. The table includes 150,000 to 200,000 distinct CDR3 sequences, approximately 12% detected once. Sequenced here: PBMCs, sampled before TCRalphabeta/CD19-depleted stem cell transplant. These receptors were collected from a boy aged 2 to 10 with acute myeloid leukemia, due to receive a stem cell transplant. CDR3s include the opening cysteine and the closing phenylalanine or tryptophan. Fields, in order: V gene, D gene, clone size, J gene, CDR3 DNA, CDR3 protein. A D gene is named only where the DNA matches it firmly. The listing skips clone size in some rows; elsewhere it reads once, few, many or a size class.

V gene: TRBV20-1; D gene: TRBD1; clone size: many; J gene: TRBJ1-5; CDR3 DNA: TGCAGTGCTATTCATCAGACAGGGAGCAATCAGCCCCAGCATTTT; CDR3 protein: CSAIHQTGSNQPQHF
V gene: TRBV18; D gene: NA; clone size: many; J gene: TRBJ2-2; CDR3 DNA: TGTGCCAGCTCACCAATAGGCCTTTCGAACACCGGGGAGCTGTTTTTT; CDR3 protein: CASSPIGLSNTGELFF
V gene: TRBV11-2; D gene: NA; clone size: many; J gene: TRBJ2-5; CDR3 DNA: TGTGCCAGCAGTATACCTGAGGGGGTTGGGGGAGAGACCCAGTACTTC; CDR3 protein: CASSIPEGVGGETQYF
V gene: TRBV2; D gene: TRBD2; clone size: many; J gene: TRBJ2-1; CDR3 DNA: TGTGCCAGCAGTGTTGAGACTAGCGGGGGGCTACTATCTTACAATGAGCAGTTCTTC; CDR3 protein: CASSVETSGGLLSYNEQFF
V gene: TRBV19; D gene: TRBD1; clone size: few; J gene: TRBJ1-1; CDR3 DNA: TGTGCCAGTAGTAGGACCCGGGACAGGGAAGCTTTCTTT; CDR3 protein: CASSRTRDREAFF
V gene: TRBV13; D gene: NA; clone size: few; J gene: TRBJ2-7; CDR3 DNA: TGTGCCAGCAGCCGGGACCTTTACGAGCAGTACTTC; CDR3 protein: CASSRDLYEQYF
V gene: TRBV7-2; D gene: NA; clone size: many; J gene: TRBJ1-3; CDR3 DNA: TGTGCCAGCAGCTTAAAAGGGGGAGACACCATATATTTT; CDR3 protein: CASSLKGGDTIYF
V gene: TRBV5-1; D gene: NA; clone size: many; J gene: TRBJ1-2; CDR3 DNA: TGCGCCAGCAGCTTGGGTCTCACAAACTATGGCTACACCTTC; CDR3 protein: CASSLGLTNYGYTF
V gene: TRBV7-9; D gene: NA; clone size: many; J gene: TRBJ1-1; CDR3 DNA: TGTGCCAGCAGCTTAGCGCCGGCAGAATGGGCTTTCTTT; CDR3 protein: CASSLAPAEWAFF
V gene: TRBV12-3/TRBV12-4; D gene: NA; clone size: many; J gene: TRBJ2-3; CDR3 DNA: TGTGCCAGCAGTTTAGGGGTGGGAAGTGGGGGCTTGGATACGCAGTATTTT; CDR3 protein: CASSLGVGSGGLDTQYF
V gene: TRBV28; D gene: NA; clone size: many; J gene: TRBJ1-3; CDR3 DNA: TGTGCCAGCAGACCAACCGGGATGATCTCTGGAAACACCATATATTTT; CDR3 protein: CASRPTGMISGNTIYF
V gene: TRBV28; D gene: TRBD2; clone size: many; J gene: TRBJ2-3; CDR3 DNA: TGTGCCAGCAGTTCCGATCCCCTAGCGGGGGCCCCAGATACGCAGTATTTT; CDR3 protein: CASSSDPLAGAPDTQYF
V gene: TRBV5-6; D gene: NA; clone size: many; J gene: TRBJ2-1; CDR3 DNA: TGTGCCAGCAGCTTACAGGGCGGGGAGCAGTTCTTC; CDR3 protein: CASSLQGGEQFF
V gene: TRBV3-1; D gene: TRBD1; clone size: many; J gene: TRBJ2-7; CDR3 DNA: TGTGCCAGCAGCCAAGATGGGGGGACAGGCCGACTCTACGAGCAGTACTTC; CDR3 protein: CASSQDGGTGRLYEQYF
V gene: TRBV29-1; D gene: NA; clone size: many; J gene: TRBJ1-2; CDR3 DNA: TGCAGCGTCTCCCCTGGAAGGACCCTCTTTGATGGCTACACCTTC; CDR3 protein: CSVSPGRTLFDGYTF
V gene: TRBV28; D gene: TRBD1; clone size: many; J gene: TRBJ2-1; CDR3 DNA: TGTGCCAGCAGTTTAATGGGACAGGGTGAGGAGCAGTTCTTC; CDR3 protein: CASSLMGQGEEQFF
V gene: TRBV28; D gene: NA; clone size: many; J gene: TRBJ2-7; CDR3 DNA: TGTGCCAGCAGCCCGGGGATCTGGGCCCAGCAGTACTTC; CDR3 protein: CASSPGIWAQQYF
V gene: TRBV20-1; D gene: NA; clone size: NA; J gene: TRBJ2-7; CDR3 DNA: TGCAGTGCTAGAGATCTGTACAGTGACCTAGCCGACGACGAGCAGTACTTC; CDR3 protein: CSARDLYSDLADDEQYF
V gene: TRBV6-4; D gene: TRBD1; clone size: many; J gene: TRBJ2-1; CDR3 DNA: TGTGCCAGCAGTGCCACGGACAGGGGAGTGTGGAATGAGCAGTTCTTC; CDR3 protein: CASSATDRGVWNEQFF
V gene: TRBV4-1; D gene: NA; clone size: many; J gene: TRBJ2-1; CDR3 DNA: TGCGCCAGCAGCCAATCGTCGGCGGGGGCATACAATGAGCAGTTCTTC; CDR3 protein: CASSQSSAGAYNEQFF
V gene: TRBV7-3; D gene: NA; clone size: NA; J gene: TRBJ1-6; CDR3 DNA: TGTGCCAGCAGCTTAACGAACCGGGACAACAATTCACCCCTCCACTTT; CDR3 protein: CASSLTNRDNNSPLHF
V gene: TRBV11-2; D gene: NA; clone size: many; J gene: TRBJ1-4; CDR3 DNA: TGTGCCAGCAGCTTAAGAATTTCTAATGAAAAACTGTTTTTT; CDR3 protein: CASSLRISNEKLFF
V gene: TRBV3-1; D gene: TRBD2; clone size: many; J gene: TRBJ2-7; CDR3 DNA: TGTGCCAGCAGCCAAGAGTATGTAGCGGGAGTCCGCTACTACGAGCAGTACTTC; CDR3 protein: CASSQEYVAGVRYYEQYF
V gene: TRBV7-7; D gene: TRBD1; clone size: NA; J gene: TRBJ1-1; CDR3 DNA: TGTGCTAGCAGCCCTACTATAGACAGGGTGAACACTGAAGCTTTCTTT; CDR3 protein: CASSPTIDRVNTEAFF
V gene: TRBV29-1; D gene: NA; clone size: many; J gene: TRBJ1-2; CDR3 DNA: TGCAGCGTTGCGATAGGTGAGAACTATGGCTACACCTTC; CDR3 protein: CSVAIGENYGYTF
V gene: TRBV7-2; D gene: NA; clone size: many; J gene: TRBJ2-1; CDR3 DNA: TGTGCCAGCAGCTTGCTTCCAATTTCCTACAATGAGCAGTTCTTC; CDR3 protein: CASSLLPISYNEQFF
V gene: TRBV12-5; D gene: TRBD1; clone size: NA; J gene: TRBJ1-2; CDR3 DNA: TGTGCTAGTGCTTTGACAGGGGGCAACTATGGCTACACCTTC; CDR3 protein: CASALTGGNYGYTF
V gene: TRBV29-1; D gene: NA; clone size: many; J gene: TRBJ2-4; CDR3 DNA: TGCAGCGTTGAAGATCATAAGGGTTTAGCCAAAAACATTCAGTACTTC; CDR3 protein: CSVEDHKGLAKNIQYF
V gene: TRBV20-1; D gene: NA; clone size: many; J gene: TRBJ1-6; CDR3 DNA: TGCAGTGCCTCCCGGGGTTATAATTCACCCCTCCACTTT; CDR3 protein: CSASRGYNSPLHF
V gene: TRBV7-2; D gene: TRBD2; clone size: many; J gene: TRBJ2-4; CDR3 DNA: TGTGCCAGCAGCCGCGGGGGGACGGCCAAAAACATTCAGTACTTC; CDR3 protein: CASSRGGTAKNIQYF
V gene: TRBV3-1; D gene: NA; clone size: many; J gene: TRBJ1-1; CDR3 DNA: TGTGCCAGCTCGAACTCTAAGAGGCACACTGAAGCTTTCTTT; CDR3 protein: CASSNSKRHTEAFF
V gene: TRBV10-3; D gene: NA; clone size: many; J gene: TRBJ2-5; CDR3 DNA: TGTGCCATCAGTGGAGGGCCAGAGACCCAGTACTTC; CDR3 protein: CAISGGPETQYF
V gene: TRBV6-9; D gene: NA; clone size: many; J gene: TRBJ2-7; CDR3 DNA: TGTGCCAGCAGTTATCGGCAGGGATCCGAGCAGTACTTC; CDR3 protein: CASSYRQGSEQYF
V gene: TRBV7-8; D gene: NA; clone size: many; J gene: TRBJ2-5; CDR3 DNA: TGTGCCAGCAGCTTAGTAGCTTTCAGGGGAGAGACCCAGTACTTC; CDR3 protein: CASSLVAFRGETQYF
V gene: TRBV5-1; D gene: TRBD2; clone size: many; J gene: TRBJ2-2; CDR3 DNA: TGCGCCAGCAGCGGCGGGGGGGTCGGCACCGGGGAGCTGTTTTTT; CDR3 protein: CASSGGGVGTGELFF
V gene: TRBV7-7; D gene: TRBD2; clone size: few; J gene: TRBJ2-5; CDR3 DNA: TGTGCTAGCAGCTTGGCGCTAGCGGGCGGAGAGACCCAGTACTTC; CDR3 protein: CASSLALAGGETQYF
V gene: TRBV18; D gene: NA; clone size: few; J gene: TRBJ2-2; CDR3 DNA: TGTGCCAGCTCACTTGACATCACCGGGGAGCTGTTTTTT; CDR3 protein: CASSLDITGELFF
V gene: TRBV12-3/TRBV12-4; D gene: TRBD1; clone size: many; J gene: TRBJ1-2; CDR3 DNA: TGTGCCAGCAGGGAACAGGGGGTGGACTATGGCTACACCTTC; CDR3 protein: CASREQGVDYGYTF
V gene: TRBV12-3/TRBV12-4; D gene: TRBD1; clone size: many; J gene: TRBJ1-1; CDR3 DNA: TGTGCCAGCAGTGCGACAGGGTTTGCTGAAGCTTTCTTT; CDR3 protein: CASSATGFAEAFF
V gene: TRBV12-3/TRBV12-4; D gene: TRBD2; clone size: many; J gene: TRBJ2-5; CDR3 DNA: TGTGCCAGCAGCCGGCCGGGGCGGGAGGGGAAGACCCAGTACTTC; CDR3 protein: CASSRPGREGKTQYF
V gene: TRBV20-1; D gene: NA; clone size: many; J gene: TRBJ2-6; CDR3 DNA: TGCAGTGCTCCGGGGACGAGCTCTGGGGCCAACGTCCTGACTTTC; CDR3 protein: CSAPGTSSGANVLTF
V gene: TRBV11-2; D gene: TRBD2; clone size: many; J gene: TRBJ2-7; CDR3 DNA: TGTGCCAGCAGCTTAGTATGGCTAGCGGGGACCAGCTCCTACGAGCAGTACTTC; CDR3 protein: CASSLVWLAGTSSYEQYF
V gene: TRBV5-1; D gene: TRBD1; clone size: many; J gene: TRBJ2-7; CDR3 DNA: TGCGCCAGCAGCTTGGGGACAGGGGCCTACGAGCAGTACTTC; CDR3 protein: CASSLGTGAYEQYF
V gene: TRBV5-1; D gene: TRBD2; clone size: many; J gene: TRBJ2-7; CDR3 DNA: TGCGCCAGCAGCCTTCTCCCGACTAGCGGGATCAATCTGGACCTCTACGAGCAGTACTTC; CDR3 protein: CASSLLPTSGINLDLYEQYF
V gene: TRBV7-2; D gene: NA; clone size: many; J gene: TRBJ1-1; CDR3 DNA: TGTGCCAGCAGCCGATGGGGGGCTGAAGCTTTCTTT; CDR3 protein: CASSRWGAEAFF
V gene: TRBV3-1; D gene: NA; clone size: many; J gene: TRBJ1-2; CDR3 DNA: TGTGCCAGCAGCCAAGTACAGGCGATTAACTATGGCTACACCTTC; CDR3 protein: CASSQVQAINYGYTF
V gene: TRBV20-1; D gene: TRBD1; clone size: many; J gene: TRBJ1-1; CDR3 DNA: TGCAGTGCTAGAGGCAGGGGGGACACTGAAGCTTTCTTT; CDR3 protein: CSARGRGDTEAFF
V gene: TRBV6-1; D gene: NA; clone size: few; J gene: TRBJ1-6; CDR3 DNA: TGTGCCAGCAGCCTCGATTCACCCCTCCACTTT; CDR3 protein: CASSLDSPLHF
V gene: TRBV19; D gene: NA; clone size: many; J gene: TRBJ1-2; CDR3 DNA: TGTGCCAGTAGTAAAGTAGCAGACGATAACTATGGCTACACCTTC; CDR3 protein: CASSKVADDNYGYTF
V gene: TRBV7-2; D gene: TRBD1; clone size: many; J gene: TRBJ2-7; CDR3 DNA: TGTGCCAGCAGCCGTAGACAGGGGGCGGGGGAGCAGTACTTC; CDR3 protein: CASSRRQGAGEQYF
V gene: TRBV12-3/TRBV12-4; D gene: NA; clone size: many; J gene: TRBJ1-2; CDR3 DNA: TGTGCCAGCAGCCCGGACAGAACCTATGGCTACACCTTC; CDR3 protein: CASSPDRTYGYTF
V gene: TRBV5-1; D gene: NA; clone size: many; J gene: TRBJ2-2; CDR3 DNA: TGCGCCAGCAGCTTGAGGACGGCCACCGGGGAGCTGTTTTTT; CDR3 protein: CASSLRTATGELFF
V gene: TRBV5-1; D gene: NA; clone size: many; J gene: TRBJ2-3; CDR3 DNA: TGCGCCAGCAGCGCACGGGGACGCACAGATACGCAGTATTTT; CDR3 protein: CASSARGRTDTQYF